The 2 T cell receptor beta chains listed next were all sequenced from one sample in a study of control samples from healthy donors and cancer patients. This table comes from immunoSEQ multiplex PCR, and its TCRdb copy is limited to in-frame clones, with some not included. The table shows 350,000 to 450,000 clones, with approximately 92% occurring only once. The material sequenced was PBMCs. The receptors here all came from a man in his forties or fifties with head and neck cancer.

This rearrangement joins TRBV5-8 to TRBJ2-2; D gene ambiguous. The CDR3 length is 14 residues. Trimming shortened V by 0 bases and J by 4 bases, and 7 bases separated the two germline ends. The germline CDR1 and CDR2 sequences are SGHTS and YDEGEE. The CDR3 protein is CASSLVGGTGELFF. The CDR3 DNA reads as TGTGCCAGCAGCTTGGTTGGCGGCACCGGGGAGCTGTTTTTT.

The rearrangement links TRBV25-1 to TRBJ1-2; D uncertain. V was cut by 6 bases and J by 2 bases, with 22 bases left in between. The CDR3 consists of 17 residues. CDR1 is MGHDK, CDR2 SYGVNS, per germline. CDR3 sequence reads: CASSGKSETLNNYGYTF. Written as DNA, the CDR3 is TGTGCCAGCAGCGGCAAGTCGGAAACCTTAAACAACTATGGCTACACCTTC.